This TCR beta chain was observed in a study of OX40 agonist ivuxolimab in advanced cancers. For the study in its entirety: Ivuxolimab was a fully human IgG2 agonistic monoclonal antibody targeting the costimulatory receptor OX40 (CD134). Partial responses occurred in three dose-escalation patients, of whom one had hepatocellular carcinoma and two had cutaneous melanoma. The paper covers the monotherapy dose-escalation part of the phase I ivuxolimab trial, which included N = 52 patients. Intravenous ivuxolimab was administered to patients every 2 weeks at six dose levels: 0.01, 0.1, 0.3, 1.5, 3 and 10 mg/kg. In the dose-escalation cohort, more than 80% of patients were male, and the mean age was roughly 60 years with a range of about 20 to 80. Of the roughly 53 patients in dose escalation, 19 had hepatocellular carcinoma, approximately 15 had melanoma, 9 had renal cell carcinoma and 9 had head and neck cancer. Patients were allowed to have had prior anti-PD-1, anti-PD-L1 or anti-CTLA-4 therapy, and around two fifths of the dose-escalation patients had been treated with checkpoint inhibitors. Peripheral TCRbeta sequencing was intended to test whether TCR sequence diversity was altered and clonal T-cell expansion was caused by ivuxolimab. What the research found in general, with its limitations: Partial responders in the 0.1-3.0 mg/kg groups had among the lowest normalized peripheral clonal expansion, especially among CD8+ T cells. After ivuxolimab, CD8+ T cells had more expanded clones than CD4+ T cells on average. The antigen specificity of the peripheral T cells that underwent clonal expansion was not determined. Low levels of normalized T-cell clonal expansion were also seen in some patients who did not respond. Clonal expansion of both CD4+ and CD8+ blood T cells was observed from baseline to week 6 at doses 0.1 to 3.0 mg/kg.

With respect to this clone: Its antigen is still unknown. The junction and the germline gene differ at one end; a read error may be behind it.

The trial excluded patients who had a history of autoimmune disease or were on systemic immunosuppression. Peripheral blood for TCR sequencing was collected from all dose cohorts at baseline, on cycle 4 day 1, and on cycle 7 day 1. Samples were obtained from an open-label, multicenter, first-in-human phase I dose-escalation trial of ivuxolimab. Adults with locally advanced or metastatic melanoma, renal cell, hepatocellular, or head and neck squamous cell carcinoma were enrolled in the trial. Before TCR sequencing, CD4+ T cells and CD8+ T cells were sorted from peripheral blood as separate populations. The CDR3, cysteine through phenylalanine, is 14 amino acids long. The CDR3 DNA has 42 bases and is translated from base 1. The germline V gene provides CDR1 MDHEN and CDR2 SYDVKM. Genomic DNA was extracted from sorted cells for sequencing of the TCRbeta CDR3 region. The immunoSEQ Assay was used to sequence the TCRbeta CDR3 regions. The immuneACCESS repertoire file appears here via TCRdb, limited to in-frame rearrangements. These files lack a portion of the clones; in checked studies, under half of the deficit traces to unresolved V genes, and the cause of the others is not known. In this sample the table shows about 62,000 clones, about 85% of which occur a single time. The leading ten clones occupy over 3.5% of the sample.

This receptor was taken from an adult with an advanced solid tumor such as melanoma, head and neck, liver or kidney cancer. The sample in question was CD4+ or CD8+ T cells sorted from blood, obtained in a trial of the OX40 agonist ivuxolimab. The chain links TRBV28 with TRBJ1-2, with 7 bases in between that match TRBD1. DNA sequence: TGTGCCAGCAGGACAGGGTCCGATAACCATGGCTACACCTTC. This is translated as CASRTGSDNHGYTF.